The 3 T cell receptor beta chains listed next were all sequenced from one sample in a study of blood T cell repertoires in COVID-19. TCRdb's copy holds only in-frame clones and misses some; the assay was immunoSEQ multiplex PCR. The table has some 170,000 clones, approximately 80% seen once; the top ten hold 12% to 15%. What was sequenced was PBMCs or T cells enriched from blood (not recorded which). Receptors originate from a man aged 45-60 years who had recovered from COVID-19.

In its sample, this clone was seen once. This chain connects TRBV30 to TRBJ1-2, with 7 nucleotides matching TRBD1. From germline, CDR1 is GTSNPN and CDR2 SVGIG (reference sequence). J was trimmed by 3 bases and V by 2 bases; bases with no gene match: 0. The CDR3 is 12 residues long. This CDR3 is CAWSQGDYGYTF. The DNA for the CDR3 is TGTGCCTGGAGTCAGGGGGACTATGGCTACACCTTC.

The chain couples TRBV5-1 to TRBJ1-2; tentatively, D is TRBD1 (5 bases). Trimming took 4 bases from V and 7 from J, leaving 20 bases between them. The CDR3 loop spans 15 amino acids. Germline values: CDR1 SGHRS, CDR2 YFSETQ. DNA for the CDR3: TGCGCCAGCAGCCTCATCGGGGGGGACGCTTTTGGCTACACCTTC. Translated: CASSLIGGDAFGYTF.

The chain combines TRBV20-1 with TRBJ2-7; D may be TRBD2 (6 bases). Germline CDR1 reads DFQATT; CDR2 reads SNEGSKA (reference sequence). CDR3 size: 11 residues. Trimming shortened V by 5 bases and J by 3 bases, and 8 bases separated the two germline ends. The CDR3 DNA follows: TGCAGTGCTCGGACTATCTACGAGCAGTACTTC. Amino acids: CSARTIYEQYF.